In its sample, the clone carrying this TCR beta chain was seen a few times. Primers included in the PCR were 60 Vbeta and 13 Jbeta primers. Measured with immunoSEQ multiplex PCR; TCRdb has only the in-frame clones, and not every one. Among about 180,000 clones listed, over 60% were seen once. The CDR3 length is 16 residues. CDR1 is MNHEY and CDR2 is SVGAGI in the germline V gene. V lost 2 bases to trimming and J lost 4 bases, with 15 bases between them. This sample stems from a study of cytomegalovirus exposure and HLA in healthy donors. Each donor was healthy, and each was a bone marrow donor. V is TRBV6-5 and J is TRBJ2-1; TRBD2 might be the D (5 bases). The clonotype was recovered from a man aged 40-49 years in good health and CMV-seropositive. The sequencing sample was made of PBMCs. The CDR3 region is CASSYETIPKYNEQFF. CDR3 DNA: TGTGCCAGCAGTTACGAGACTATCCCTAAGTACAATGAGCAGTTCTTC.